Listed here are 30 T cell receptor beta chains from one sample, sequenced in a study of CD4 T cells in relation to SARS-CoV-2 and coronaviruses. Their specific antigens are unknown. Unexposed donor CD4+ T cells date from about 2011-2018, before the COVID-19 pandemic. After about 10 days of culture, CD4+ T cells were isolated. Profiled with immunoSEQ multiplex PCR; TCRdb holds only in-frame clones, not every one. The profile covers about 25,000 clones, with about 84% appearing a single time and approximately 14% taken by the ten largest. The sequencing input was CD4+ T cells from PBMCs, cultured in vitro. These receptors were taken from a human donor in good health.

This chain uses TRBV29-1 with TRBJ2-3, with D unresolved. The CDR3 spans 14 residues. Trimming removed 7 bases at V and 0 bases at J, with 14 bases between. Germline assignment: CDR1 SQVTM and CDR2 ANQGSEA. The CDR3 is CSACQLSSTDTQYF. The CDR3 DNA sequence: TGCAGCGCCTGCCAGCTTTCTAGCACAGATACGCAGTATTTT.

The chain joins TRBV19 to TRBJ2-3; D not certain. V lost 4 bases, J lost 2 bases, and 10 bases lay in between. Germline V gene lookup returns CDR1 LNHDA and CDR2 SQIVND (reference sequence). This CDR3 has 14 residues. The CDR3 sequence is CASSTRRITDTQYF. CDR3 sequence (DNA): TGTGCCAGTAGTACAAGACGGATCACAGATACGCAGTATTTT.

The rearrangement uses TRBV12-5 and TRBJ2-1; 7 positions match TRBD2. The J segment lost 7 bases and the V segment lost 6 bases, leaving 12 bases of the junction unmatched. The CDR3 extends over 15 amino acids. Germline values: CDR1 LGHNT, CDR2 FRNRAP. CDR3 DNA sequence: TGTGCTAGTGGCACCACGGGACTAATTCGGAATGAGCAGTTCTTC. Its protein is CASGTTGLIRNEQFF.

The rearrangement uses TRBV30 and TRBJ1-4; 8 positions agree with TRBD1. The ends lost 3 bases at V and 2 bases at J; junction bases unmatched: 8. From germline, CDR1 is GTSNPN and CDR2 SVGIG (reference sequence). This CDR3 is 16 amino acids long. CDR3 nucleotides: TGTGCCTGGAGGGGGCAGGGGGCATGGACTAATGAAAAACTGTTTTTT. The encoded protein is CAWRGQGAWTNEKLFF.

V gene TRBV20-1 combines with J gene TRBJ2-5; either TRBD1 or TRBD2 may fit D (6 bases each). There are 11 residues in the CDR3. The V and J ends lost 7 bases and 5 bases respectively, with 11 bases between them. In germline, CDR1 is DFQATT, CDR2 SNEGSKA (reference sequence). The CDR3 region is CSVQGGETQYF. CDR3 bases: TGCAGTGTCCAAGGGGGGGAGACCCAGTACTTC.

The chain is built from TRBV10-3 and TRBJ1-3; D is ambiguous. The length of the CDR3 is 15 residues. The V end lost 2 bases, the J end lost 0 bases, and 8 bases lay between the germline ends. Germline lookup yields CDR1 ENHRY and CDR2 SYGVKD. CDR3 loop: CAISEIRSSGNTIYF. The CDR3 DNA reads TGTGCCATCAGTGAGATCCGGAGCTCTGGAAACACCATATATTTT.

The chain carries TRBV7-8 and TRBJ2-7; 10 nucleotides align to TRBD1. Germline V gene sequence: CDR1 SGHVS, CDR2 FQNEAQ. V gave up 0 bases and J gave up 2 bases; unmatched junction bases: 10. The CDR3 runs to 18 residues. CDR3 sequence (DNA): TGTGCCAGCAGCTTAGCGGTGACAGGGGGCGGGTCAGCCTACGAGCAGTACTTC. It codes for CASSLAVTGGGSAYEQYF.

This chain joins TRBV5-1 and TRBJ1-2, with no clear D. Germline CDR1 and CDR2: SGHRS and YFSETQ. Trimming shortened V by 1 base and J by 8 bases, and 9 bases separated the two germline ends. This CDR3 is built from 12 residues. CDR3 amino acids: CASSLPPKGYTF. The DNA for the CDR3 is TGCGCCAGCAGCTTGCCCCCAAAGGGCTACACCTTC.

The chain carries TRBV6-5 and TRBJ2-2; D may be TRBD1 (5 bases). This CDR3 spans 15 amino acids. The germline gives CDR1 MNHEY, CDR2 SVGAGI. V was cut by 6 bases and J by 1 base, with 12 bases left in between. The CDR3 DNA reads TGTGCCAGCAGCCAGGACACCTGGAACACCGGGGAGCTGTTTTTT. Its translation is CASSQDTWNTGELFF.

The chain links TRBV11-2 to TRBJ1-6; tentative D call: TRBD1 (5 bases). Deletions cut 3 bases from V and 7 bases from J, with 16 bases between. Germline-derived CDR1 and CDR2 are SGHAT and FQNNGV. The length of the CDR3 is 16 residues. DNA of the CDR3: TGTGCCAGCAGCTTCCAGGACACCACCGGGAATTCACCCCTCCACTTT. As protein: CASSFQDTTGNSPLHF.

This chain connects TRBV7-8 to TRBJ2-1, with 15 bases aligning to TRBD2. After removal of 5 bases from V and 1 base from J, the junction contained 9 bases not matched to a gene. The CDR3 is 19 residues long. CDR1 and CDR2 (germline): SGHVS, FQNEAQ. This CDR3 reads CASSTGLAGGPGSYNEQFF. CDR3 in DNA: TGTGCCAGCAGCACTGGACTAGCGGGAGGGCCAGGTTCCTACAATGAGCAGTTCTTC.

V and J are TRBV7-8 and TRBJ2-7; D gene uncertain. The V end lost 1 base, the J end lost 2 bases, and 15 bases lay between the germline ends. Germline assignment: CDR1 SGHVS and CDR2 FQNEAQ. This CDR3 has 16 amino acids. CDR3 in amino acids: CASSLGFKTPAYEQYF. The DNA of the CDR3 is TGTGCCAGCAGCTTAGGATTCAAGACACCTGCCTACGAGCAGTACTTC. The full variable domain, its missing parts supplied by reference TRBV7-8 and TRBJ2-7, is GAGVSQSPRYKVAKRGQDVALRCDPISGHVSLFWYQQALGQGPEFLTYFQNEAQLDKSGLPSDRFFAERPEGSVSTLKIQRTQQEDSAVYLCASSLGFKTPAYEQYFGPGTRLTVT.

The chain joins TRBV3-1 (or the pseudogene TRBV3-2) to TRBJ2-7; D is perhaps TRBD1 or TRBD2 (5 bases each). Per germline, CDR1 LGHDT and CDR2 YNNKEL (reference sequence). The length of the CDR3 is 14 residues. Trimming took 4 bases from V and 4 from J, leaving 14 bases between them. CDR3 in amino acids: CASSLRGAVYEQYF. DNA of the CDR3: TGTGCCAGCAGCCTCCGAGGGGCAGTATACGAGCAGTACTTC.

The chain employs TRBV18 and TRBJ1-2; D perhaps matches TRBD1 (5 bases). Trimming took off 3 bases at V and 2 bases at J, with 19 bases between the two ends. CDR1 is KGHSH and CDR2 is LQKENI in the germline V gene. CDR3 length: 17 amino acids. The CDR3 bases are TGTGCCAGCTCACCGGCGATCCATGCAGGGCCCAACTATGGCTACACCTTC. It is translated as CASSPAIHAGPNYGYTF. Variable domain in full (rest from reference TRBV18 and TRBJ1-2): NAGVMQNPRHLVRRRGQEARLRCSPMKGHSHVYWYRQLPEEGLKFMVYLQKENIIDESGMPKERFSAEFPKEGPSILRIQQVVRGDSAAYFCASSPAIHAGPNYGYTFGSGTRLTVV.

This clone has a single count. The chain recombines TRBV12-5 with TRBJ2-3; TRBD2 agrees at 7 bases. There are 14 residues in the CDR3. Trimming cost V 1 base and J 3 bases; bases outside gene matches: 1. Germline V gene sequence: CDR1 LGHNT, CDR2 FRNRAP. CDR3 sequence (DNA): TGTGCTAGTGGTTTGGAAGCGGGAACAGATACGCAGTATTTT. Residues: CASGLEAGTDTQYF. Full variable domain (missing parts from reference TRBV12-5 and TRBJ2-3): DARVTQTPRHKVTEMGQEVTMRCQPILGHNTVFWYRQTMMQGLELLAYFRNRAPLDDSGMPKDRFSAEMPDATLATLKIQPSEPRDSAVYFCASGLEAGTDTQYFGPGTRLTVL.

The gene calls are TRBV6-1 and TRBJ1-4; maybe TRBD1 (5 bases). Germline-derived CDR1 and CDR2 are MNHNS and SASEGT. CDR3 size: 14 residues. V gave up 2 bases and J gave up 5 bases, with 9 bases separating them. The CDR3 here is CASSETGENEKLFF. CDR3 DNA sequence: TGTGCCAGCAGTGAAACAGGAGAAAATGAAAAACTGTTTTTT.

The genes are TRBV12-3 or TRBV12-4 and TRBJ1-5; maybe TRBD1 (5 bases). The V end lost 3 bases, the J end lost 4 bases, and 7 bases lay between the germline ends. The CDR3 loop spans 13 amino acids. In DNA, the CDR3 is TGTGCCAGCAGTTTGGACACTAATCAGCCCCAGCATTTT. It is translated as CASSLDTNQPQHF.

V and J are TRBV7-8 and TRBJ2-6; D gene uncertain. The CDR3 is made up of 16 amino acids. Germline lookup yields CDR1 SGHVS and CDR2 FQNEAQ. The V end lost 6 bases, the J end lost 0 bases, and 12 bases lay between the germline ends. The CDR3 protein is CASRVSRLSGANVLTF. In DNA form, the CDR3 reads TGTGCCAGCAGGGTCAGTCGACTCTCTGGGGCCAACGTCCTGACTTTC.

This chain connects TRBV5-1 to TRBJ1-6; TRBD1 is a possible D gene (5 bases). The CDR3 runs 14 residues. V was clipped by 5 bases and J by 10 bases, with 16 bases between them. In germline, CDR1 is SGHRS, CDR2 YFSETQ. The CDR3 protein is CASSLRDGGSPLHF. The DNA for the CDR3 is TGCGCCAGCAGTCTCCGGGACGGGGGATCACCCCTCCACTTT.

In DNA form, the CDR3 reads TGTGCCAGCAATGGGGGCCTAGCGGGAGGGCCTAGTGAGCAGTTCTTC. Translated: CASNGGLAGGPSEQFF. The chain couples TRBV5-4 to TRBJ2-1; 12 nucleotides align to TRBD2. The germline gives CDR1 SGHNT, CDR2 YYREEE (reference sequence). The length of the CDR3 is 16 residues. With V trimmed by 6 bases and J by 9 bases, 13 bases remained unmatched.

The table lists this clone with a count of one. This chain uses TRBV6-5 with TRBJ1-2, with D possibly TRBD1 on 5 matching bases. This CDR3 spans 14 amino acids. Trimming removed 2 bases from V and 6 bases from J, with 13 bases in between. CDR1 MNHEY and CDR2 SVGAGI come from the germline V gene. CDR3 in amino acids: CASSYRAGINGYTF. The CDR3 region has the DNA TGTGCCAGCAGTTACCGGGCAGGGATAAATGGCTACACCTTC.

The rearrangement links TRBV18 to TRBJ1-1; 8 bases fit TRBD1. The CDR3 has 20 residues. Germline CDR1 reads KGHSH; CDR2 reads LQKENI. V lost 3 bases, J lost 5 bases, and 23 bases stayed unmatched. The DNA of the CDR3 is TGTGCCAGCTCACCTTCTCCTCTGTCTTTAGGACAGGGAGGTTATACTGAAGCTTTCTTT. Its translation is CASSPSPLSLGQGGYTEAFF.

This clone turned up a few times. This sequence joins TRBV5-1 and TRBJ2-2; D is undetermined. CDR3 length: 14 amino acids. Per germline, CDR1 SGHRS and CDR2 YFSETQ. V dropped 9 bases and J dropped 3 bases, with 15 bases sitting between them. CDR3 loop: CATTSEGYTGELFF. The CDR3 DNA sequence: TGCGCCACCACATCGGAAGGTTACACCGGGGAGCTGTTTTTT.

This clone was seen more than once but under ten times. V usage is TRBV14 and J usage is TRBJ2-7; tentative D call: TRBD2 (5 bases). Trimming took off 0 bases at V and 2 bases at J, with 8 bases between the two ends. Germline V gene data show CDR1 as SGHDN and CDR2 as FVKESK. The CDR3 has 14 residues. CDR3 sequence (DNA): TGTGCCAGCAGCCAAGATGTAGCGACCTACGAGCAGTACTTC. This gives the protein CASSQDVATYEQYF. The full variable domain, in which reference TRBV14 and TRBJ2-7 provide the parts outside the CDR3, is EAGVTQFPSHSVIEKGQTVTLRCDPISGHDNLYWYRRVMGKEIKFLLHFVKESKQDESGMPNNRFLAERTGGTYSTLKVQPAELEDSGVYFCASSQDVATYEQYFGPGTRLTVT.

The genes are TRBV30 and TRBJ2-7; D unclear. There are 12 residues in the CDR3. With 2 bases removed from V and 6 bases from J, the gap between germline ends came to 11 bases. The germline CDR1 and CDR2 sequences are GTSNPN and SVGIG (reference sequence). The chain's CDR3 is CAWSRVVSEQYF. Written as DNA, the CDR3 is TGTGCCTGGAGTAGGGTTGTCTCCGAGCAGTACTTC.

Only one count was recorded for this clone. V gene TRBV2 combines with J gene TRBJ2-7; tentative D call: TRBD1 (6 bases). Trimming pared 8 bases from V and 1 base from J, leaving 15 bases between. Germline CDR1 and CDR2: SNHLY and FYNNEI. CDR3 length: 14 amino acids. The CDR3 loop reads CASGSGQLSYEQYF. The CDR3 DNA reads as TGTGCCAGCGGGTCGGGACAACTTTCCTACGAGCAGTACTTC.

This clone was counted between two and nine times. This chain joins TRBV20-1 and TRBJ2-1; D remains ambiguous. This CDR3 region has 15 residues. The ends were cut back, 3 bases at V and 2 bases at J, with 14 bases in the middle. CDR1 DFQATT and CDR2 SNEGSKA come from the germline V gene (reference sequence). The CDR3 loop reads CSASHYGITYNEQFF. The CDR3 nucleotides read TGCAGTGCTAGTCACTATGGTATAACCTACAATGAGCAGTTCTTC.

The chain employs TRBV3-1 (or the pseudogene TRBV3-2) and TRBJ2-7, with D possibly being TRBD1 or TRBD2 (6 bases each). Trimming removed 4 bases at V and 0 bases at J, with 16 bases between. The CDR3 consists of 16 residues. Germline V gives CDR1 LGHDT, CDR2 YNNKEL (reference sequence). CDR3 sequence (DNA): TGTGCCAGCAGCCTGTTCGAGGGGGGTCGCTCCTACGAGCAGTACTTC. Encoded protein: CASSLFEGGRSYEQYF.

This rearrangement joins TRBV4-2 to TRBJ2-2; 7 bases fit TRBD2. The CDR3 runs 14 residues. CDR1 is LGHNA and CDR2 is YNFKEQ in the germline V gene. After removal of 8 bases from V and 4 bases from J, the junction contained 7 bases not matched to a gene. Written as DNA, the CDR3 is TGTGCCAGCTCTCGGGAGGACCTCACCGGGGAGCTGTTTTTT. Amino acid sequence: CASSREDLTGELFF.

The V gene is TRBV7-3, the J gene TRBJ1-2; possible D gene TRBD1, 6 bases. Trimming took off 1 base at V and 3 bases at J, with 12 bases between the two ends. Germline loops: CDR1 SGHTA, CDR2 FQGTGA. The CDR3 contains 15 residues. Written as DNA, the CDR3 is TGTGCCAGCAGCTTAATAAAGGGGGGGGACTATGGCTACACCTTC. This encodes CASSLIKGGDYGYTF.